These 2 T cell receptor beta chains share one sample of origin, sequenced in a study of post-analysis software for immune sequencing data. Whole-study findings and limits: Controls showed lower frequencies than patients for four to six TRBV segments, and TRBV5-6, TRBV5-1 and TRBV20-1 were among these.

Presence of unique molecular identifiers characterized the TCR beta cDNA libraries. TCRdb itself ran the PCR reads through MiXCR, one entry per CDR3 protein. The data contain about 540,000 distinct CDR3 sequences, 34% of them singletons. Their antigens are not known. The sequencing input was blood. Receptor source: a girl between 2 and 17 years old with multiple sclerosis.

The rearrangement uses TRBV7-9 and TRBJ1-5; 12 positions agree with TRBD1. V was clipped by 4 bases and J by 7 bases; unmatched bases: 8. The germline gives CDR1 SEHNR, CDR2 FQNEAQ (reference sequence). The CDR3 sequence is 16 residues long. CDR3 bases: TGTGCCAGCAGCTCAAACCCCGGGACAGGGGGCCAGCCCCAGCATTTT. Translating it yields CASSSNPGTGGQPQHF.

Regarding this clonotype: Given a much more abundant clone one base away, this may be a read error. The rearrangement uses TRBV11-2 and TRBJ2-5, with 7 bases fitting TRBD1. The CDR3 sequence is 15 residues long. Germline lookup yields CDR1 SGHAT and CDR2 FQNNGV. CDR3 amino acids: CANSLMTGTQETQYF. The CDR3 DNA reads TGTGCCAACAGCTTAATGACAGGGACCCAAGAGACCCAGTACTTC.